Sequencing of this T cell receptor (beta chain) was carried out in a study of blood T cell repertoires in COVID-19. Study in general: COVID-19 samples from acute and convalescent phases originated in the United States, Italy and Spain. Sources were T cells, B-cell-depleted T cells, or PBMCs; the material itself was cDNA or gDNA.

In the original processing: Amplifying reference gene primers gave estimates of nucleated cell counts. Clones were read by immunoSEQ multiplex PCR, and TCRdb kept only the in-frame ones, dropping some. The V and J calls and the clone size are those of that table, but D and trimming were determined from the DNA. The sample lists some 180,000 clones, about 85% occurring once. The CDR3 covers 14 residues. V gave up 4 bases and J gave up 6 bases, with 13 bases separating them. CDR1 and CDR2 (germline): SGHNT, YYREEE (reference sequence). The genes are TRBV5-4 and TRBJ2-2; the D is unclear. Sequencing input: peripheral blood. The source is a woman aged 55-69 years with acute or convalescent COVID-19. This CDR3 reads CASSPESTAGELFF. Written as DNA, the CDR3 is TGTGCCAGCAGCCCGGAGTCTACGGCCGGGGAGCTGTTTTTT.